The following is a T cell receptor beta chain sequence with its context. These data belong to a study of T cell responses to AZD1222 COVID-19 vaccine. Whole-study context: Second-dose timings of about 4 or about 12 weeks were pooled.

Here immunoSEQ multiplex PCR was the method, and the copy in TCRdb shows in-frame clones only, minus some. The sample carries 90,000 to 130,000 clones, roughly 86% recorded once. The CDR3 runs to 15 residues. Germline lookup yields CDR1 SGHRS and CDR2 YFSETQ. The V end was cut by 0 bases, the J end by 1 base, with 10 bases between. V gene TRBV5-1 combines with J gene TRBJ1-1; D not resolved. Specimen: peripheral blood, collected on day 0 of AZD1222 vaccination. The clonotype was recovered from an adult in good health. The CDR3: CASSLAFDQNTEAFF. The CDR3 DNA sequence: TGCGCCAGCAGCTTGGCATTCGATCAGAACACTGAAGCTTTCTTT.